The subject of this entry is one T cell receptor beta chain. The antigen remains unidentified. The PCR was carried out with 60 Vbeta primers and 13 Jbeta primers. Repertoires were generated with immunoSEQ multiplex PCR, while TCRdb's copy carries only in-frame clones and drops some. The listing records 150,000 to 200,000 clones. V shed 4 bases, J shed 0 bases, and the junction held 12 bases outside the gene matches. The CDR3 loop spans 18 amino acids. Germline V gives CDR1 SGHDT, CDR2 YYEEEE. This sample is drawn from a study of cytomegalovirus exposure and HLA in healthy donors. Regarding the study as a whole: The study assumed roughly uniform donor sequencing depth for presence/absence analyses. CMV serostatus alone was available as immune exposure information. Upon later analysis, HLA-associated TCR beta chains proved more clonally expanded than other, equally common chains. For TCR beta chains, V- and J-gene trimming was later linked to a missense DCLRE1C variant.

The chain joins TRBV5-6 to TRBJ2-3; 9 nucleotides match TRBD2. Sequenced: PBMCs. The clonotype comes from a woman in her late teens or twenties in good health and CMV-seropositive. The chain's CDR3 is CASSRLSGGLRSTDTQYF. The CDR3 DNA reads TGTGCCAGCAGCCGTCTTAGCGGGGGCCTTCGTAGCACAGATACGCAGTATTTT.